This entry lists 5 T cell receptor beta chains sequenced from one sample in a study of STAT5B mutations in CD4+ large granular lymphocyte leukemia. Method: immunoSEQ multiplex PCR; TCRdb's copy keeps in-frame clones and lacks some. The table records fewer than 35,000 clones, roughly 70% of them present only once. The sequencing input was CD4+ T cells from blood buffy coats. These receptors were obtained from a human donor in good health.

The gene calls are TRBV15 and TRBJ1-2; D is ambiguous. Germline CDR1 reads LNHNV; CDR2 reads YYDKDF (reference sequence). V dropped 6 bases and J dropped 8 bases, with 19 bases sitting between them. This CDR3 comprises 14 residues. CDR3: CATSRSNFFNGYTF. In DNA, the CDR3 is TGTGCCACCAGTCGCAGTAACTTTTTCAACGGCTACACCTTC. The whole variable domain, remainder taken from reference TRBV15 and TRBJ1-2, is DAMVIQNPRYQVTQFGKPVTLSCSQTLNHNVMYWYQQKSSQAPKLLFHYYDKDFNNEADTPDNFQSRRPNTSFCFLDIRSPGLGDTAMYLCATSRSNFFNGYTFGSGTRLTVV.

This chain joins TRBV7-2 and TRBJ2-3, with D perhaps TRBD2 (6 bases). The CDR3 spans 14 residues. Germline CDR1 is SGHTA and CDR2 is FQGNSA. V was trimmed by 4 bases and J by 4 bases, leaving 12 bases between them. CDR3 nucleotides: TGTGCCAGCAGCTCCAACGGGGGAGCAGATACGCAGTATTTT. Protein product: CASSSNGGADTQYF.

This rearrangement joins TRBV6-5 to TRBJ2-2, with D maybe TRBD2 (7 bases). The CDR3 is 14 residues long. Germline V gene data show CDR1 as MNHEY and CDR2 as SVGAGI. V shed 6 bases and J shed 6 bases, with 14 bases lying between them. As DNA, the CDR3 is TGTGCCAGCAGACGGGGGGCTTCCCCCGGGGAGCTGTTTTTT. It specifies CASRRGASPGELFF.

The genes are TRBV5-1 and TRBJ1-5; D may be TRBD1 (5 bases). Germline assignment: CDR1 SGHRS and CDR2 YFSETQ. CDR3 length: 15 amino acids. With 2 bases removed from V and 0 bases from J, the gap between germline ends came to 9 bases. The DNA for the CDR3 is TGCGCCAGCAGCTTTGGGGGAGATAGCAATCAGCCCCAGCATTTT. Protein: CASSFGGDSNQPQHF. The full variable domain, with the rest looked up from reference TRBV5-1 and TRBJ1-5, is KAGVTQTPRYLIKTRGQQVTLSCSPISGHRSVSWYQQTPGQGLQFLFEYFSETQRNKGNFPGRFSGRQFSNSRSEMNVSTLELGDSALYLCASSFGGDSNQPQHFGDGTRLSIL.

This clone was found a few times. CDR3 nucleotides: TGTGCCAGCTCACCACCGAGACAGGGATCGCTTAATCAGCCCCAGCATTTT. Amino acid sequence: CASSPPRQGSLNQPQHF. The V call is TRBV18, the J call TRBJ1-5; 7 bases align to TRBD1. From germline, CDR1 is KGHSH and CDR2 LQKENI. V shed 0 bases, J shed 4 bases, and the junction held 9 bases outside the gene matches. The CDR3 loop spans 17 amino acids.